The entry below gives a single T cell receptor (beta chain) sequence along with its context. Its antigen is unknown. This table comes from immunoSEQ multiplex PCR, and its TCRdb copy is limited to in-frame clones, with some not included. The sample shows 70,000 to 90,000 clones, over 70% of them seen only once. Germline lookup yields CDR1 SGHTA and CDR2 FQGNSA. This CDR3 spans 16 amino acids. V was clipped by 3 bases and J by 8 bases, with 19 bases between them. The data were taken from a study of OX40 agonist ivuxolimab in advanced cancers. General study findings and limits: Partial responders dosed at 0.1-3.0 mg/kg displayed clonal expansion ranking among the lowest.

Individuals having autoimmune disease history or systemic immunosuppression were not enrolled. The chain recombines TRBV7-2 with TRBJ2-2; D assignment may be TRBD1 or TRBD2 (6 bases each). This material consisted of CD4+ or CD8+ T cells sorted from blood, taken in a trial of the OX40 agonist ivuxolimab. The origin of this receptor is an adult with an advanced solid tumor such as melanoma, head and neck, liver or kidney cancer. The CDR3 DNA reads TGTGCCAGCAGCTTGAACGCCGGGGGCAGAAGAGGGGAGCTGTTTTTT. Translating it yields CASSLNAGGRRGELFF.